This T cell receptor (beta chain) was captured in a study of blood T cells in healthy people across ages (dated by TCRdb to the mid-2010s). Some background on the complete study: In model experiments, roughly one uniquely barcoded TCR beta cDNA molecule per two T cells was captured by template switching. Using deep sequencing normalized with unique cDNA molecular identifiers, the study measured how TCR beta repertoire diversity changes with age. Four age groups were formed from the donors: young (average about 15 years), middle-aged (around 39), aged (more than 55) and long-lived (about 80). Donors of different ages were randomly distributed across sequencing lanes to avoid experimental bias. Using the same blood draw, the study looked at two additional independent replicas of 1 million unique cDNA reads for two donors, one aged 18 to 30 and the other aged 80 or older.

Donors were 39 systemically healthy Caucasian individuals from Russia aged roughly 6 to 100 years. Each donor gave ten milliliters of peripheral blood, collected into EDTA-treated Vacutainer tubes. Ficoll-Paque density-gradient centrifugation was used to isolate PBMCs, with at least 7 million obtained per sample. Trizol reagent was used to extract total RNA from PBMCs, with at least 5.5 micrograms per sample. Naive CD45RAhigh/CD27high T cell percentages were measured by flow cytometry on a PBMC aliquot from every donor. With respect to this clonotype: Its antigen remains undetermined. No base-level quality is on record; no much larger clone is a single base apart.

Its CDR3 holds 19 amino acids, cysteine through phenylalanine. Only the CDR3 region is kept as DNA, spanning 57 bases read in frame from base 1. Deletion took 3 bases off V and 0 bases off J, with a span of 21 bases between the germline ends. The paper as a whole reports these results and caveats: Estimates of total diversity from one million sequenced T cells were regarded as lower bounds and underestimates. Donor CMV infection status was unknown, potentially confounding age-related changes in expanded clonotypes. Compared with the aged group, more naive CD4+ T cells, fewer expanded clones and increased TCR diversity were shown by the long-lived group, suggesting age selection. The percentage of naive T cells measured by flow cytometry correlated strongly with observed TCR beta diversity. Observed TCR beta diversity per million T cells fell roughly linearly with age, and a significant reduction was already apparent by age roughly 40. Conclusive comparison of naive and antigen-experienced compartments was prevented by the profiling of bulk unsorted PBMCs.

The method behind the library was 5' RACE. For sequencing, an Illumina HiSeq 2500 was employed. A second PCR of about 7 to 12 cycles was run with a J-beta primer mix and a sample-barcoded 5' primer. A template-switch 5' adaptor carrying 12 random nucleotides introduced a unique molecular identifier onto each TCR beta cDNA molecule. Each sample yielded at least 3 million CDR3-containing paired-end reads. All of the RNA was converted into first-strand cDNA using the Mint cDNA synthesis kit, with a TRBC-specific oligonucleotide serving as the primer. Following uracil-DNA glycosylase treatment, a first 18-cycle PCR with universal primers M1SS and BC2_uni_R was performed on all cDNA. For the original study's pipeline: For normalization, 1 million high-quality reads were randomly selected from each sample, with every read carrying a distinct molecular identifier. Instead of being binned into consensus sequences, reads with shared molecular identifiers were discarded. CDR3 identification, clonotype clustering and error correction used MiTCR with a Q25 quality threshold and the strictest error-elimination algorithm. A nonparametric unseen species model with Euler transformation was used to estimate a lower bound on total TCR beta diversity. TCRdb reprocessed the public reads (quality trimming at Q25 with fastp, clone calling with MiXCR) and kept in-frame beta chains. Rows with one shared CDR3 protein collapse into an entry with the most common genes and DNA. V and J calls and clone size were set by TCRdb, not the authors. In all, the sample holds about 780,000 distinct CDR3 sequences, and about 42% of those were seen once. Over 15% of the sample comes from the top ten.

The receptor was derived from an elderly man in good health. The V gene is TRBV12-3 or TRBV12-4 and the J gene is TRBJ2-4; the D call is possibly TRBD1 or TRBD2, each sharing 5 bases. Sequenced sample: blood. The CDR3 protein is CASSLGVYEGKRAKNIQYF. At the DNA level, the sequence is TGTGCCAGCAGTTTGGGCGTCTATGAGGGGAAAAGAGCCAAAAACATTCAGTACTTC.